The entry below gives a single T cell receptor (beta chain) sequence along with its context. The entry originates in a study of blood T cell repertoires in COVID-19. For the study at large: COVID-19 samples collected from the United States, Italy and Spain covered acute and convalescent phases. PBMCs, B-cell-depleted T cells, or T cells were the source of the cDNA or gDNA that made up the material.

Original analysis: By means of reference gene primer amplification, nucleated cell counts were estimated. This table comes from immunoSEQ multiplex PCR, and its TCRdb copy is limited to in-frame clones, with some not included. V, J and clone size derive from that table, while D and trimming were established from the DNA sequence. The sample shows 140,000 or so clones, 75% to 85% of them seen only once. Sequenced input: peripheral blood. The clonotype originates from a woman aged 45-59 years with acute or convalescent COVID-19.

CDR3 DNA sequence: TGTGCCAGCACTGGGAGTTTGGACACTGAAGCTTTCTTT. This codes for CASTGSLDTEAFF. The V gene is TRBV6-5, the J gene TRBJ1-1, with D uncertain. CDR1 is MNHEY, CDR2 SVGAGI, per germline. The CDR3 covers 13 residues. The ends were cut back, 7 bases at V and 3 bases at J, with 12 bases in the middle.